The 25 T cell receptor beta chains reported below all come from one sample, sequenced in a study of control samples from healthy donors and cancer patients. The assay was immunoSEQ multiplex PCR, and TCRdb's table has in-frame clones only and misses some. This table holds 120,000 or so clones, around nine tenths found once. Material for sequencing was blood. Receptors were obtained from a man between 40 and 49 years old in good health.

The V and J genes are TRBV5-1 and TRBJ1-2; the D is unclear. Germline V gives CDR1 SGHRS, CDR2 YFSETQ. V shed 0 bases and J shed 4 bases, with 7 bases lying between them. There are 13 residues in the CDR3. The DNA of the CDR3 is TGCGCCAGCAGCTTGGACCGGCTCTATGGCTACACCTTC. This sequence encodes CASSLDRLYGYTF.

CDR3 amino acids: CASSRTRVQETQYF. The DNA for the CDR3 is TGTGCCAGCAGCCGGACGAGAGTACAAGAGACCCAGTACTTC. J is TRBJ2-5 and V is TRBV5-5; D is undetermined. The CDR3 is 14 residues long. Trimming removed 4 bases from V and 2 bases from J, with 12 bases in between. Looked up from germline, CDR1 is SGHKS and CDR2 is YYEKEE (reference sequence). The full variable domain, with the rest looked up from reference TRBV5-5 and TRBJ2-5, is DAGVTQSPTHLIKTRGQQVTLRCSPISGHKSVSWYQQVLGQGPQFIFQYYEKEERGRGNFPDRFSARQFPNYSSELNVNALLLGDSALYLCASSRTRVQETQYFGPGTRLLVL.

Here the CDR3 DNA reads TGCAGCGTTTCCGAAGGGACCCGGTGGACCGGGGAGCTGTTTTTT. Translation gives CSVSEGTRWTGELFF. The chain couples TRBV29-1 to TRBJ2-2; D may match TRBD1 or TRBD2 (5 bases each). From germline, CDR1 is SQVTM and CDR2 ANQGSEA. The length of the CDR3 is 15 residues. The germline V and J ends were trimmed by 5 bases and 5 bases, with 18 bases remaining between them.

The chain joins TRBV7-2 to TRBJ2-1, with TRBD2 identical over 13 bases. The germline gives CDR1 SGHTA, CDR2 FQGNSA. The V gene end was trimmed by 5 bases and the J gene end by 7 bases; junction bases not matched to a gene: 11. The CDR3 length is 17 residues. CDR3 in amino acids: CASSPRTSGSSNNEQFF. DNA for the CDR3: TGTGCCAGCAGCCCCAGGACTAGCGGGAGCTCGAATAATGAGCAGTTCTTC.

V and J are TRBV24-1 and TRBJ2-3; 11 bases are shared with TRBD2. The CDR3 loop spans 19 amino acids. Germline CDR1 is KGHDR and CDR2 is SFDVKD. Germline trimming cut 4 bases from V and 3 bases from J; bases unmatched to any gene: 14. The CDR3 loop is CATSEHSGGASGETDTQYF. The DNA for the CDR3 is TGTGCCACCAGTGAACATAGCGGGGGGGCCTCTGGTGAAACAGATACGCAGTATTTT.

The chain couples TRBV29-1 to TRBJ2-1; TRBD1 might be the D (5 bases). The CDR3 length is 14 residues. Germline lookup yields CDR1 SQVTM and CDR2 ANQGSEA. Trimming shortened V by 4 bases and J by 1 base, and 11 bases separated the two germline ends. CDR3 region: CSVVRGRSYNEQFF. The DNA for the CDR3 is TGCAGCGTTGTAAGGGGTAGGTCCTACAATGAGCAGTTCTTC.

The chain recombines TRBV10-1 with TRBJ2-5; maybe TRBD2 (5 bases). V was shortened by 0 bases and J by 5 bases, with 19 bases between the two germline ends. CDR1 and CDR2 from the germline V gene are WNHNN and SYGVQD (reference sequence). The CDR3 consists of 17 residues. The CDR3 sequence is CASSESEEDASEETQYF. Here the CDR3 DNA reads TGCGCCAGCAGTGAGTCGGAGGAGGATGCGAGTGAGGAGACCCAGTACTTC.

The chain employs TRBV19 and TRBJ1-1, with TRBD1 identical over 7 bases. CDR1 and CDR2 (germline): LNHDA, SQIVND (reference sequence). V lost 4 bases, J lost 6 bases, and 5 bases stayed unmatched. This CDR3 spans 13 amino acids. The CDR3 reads CASSTQGKSEAFF. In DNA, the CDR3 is TGTGCCAGTAGTACACAGGGGAAGTCTGAAGCTTTCTTT.

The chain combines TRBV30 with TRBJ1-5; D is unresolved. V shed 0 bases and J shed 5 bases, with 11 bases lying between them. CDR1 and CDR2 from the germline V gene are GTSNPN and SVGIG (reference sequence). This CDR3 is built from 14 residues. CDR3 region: CAWSVRRGDQPQHF. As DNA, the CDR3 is TGTGCCTGGAGTGTACGGCGCGGCGATCAGCCCCAGCATTTT. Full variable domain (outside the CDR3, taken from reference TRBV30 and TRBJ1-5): SQTIHQWPATLVQPVGSPLSLECTVEGTSNPNLYWYRQAAGRGLQLLFYSVGIGQISSEVPQNLSASRPQDRQFILSSKKLLLSDSGFYLCAWSVRRGDQPQHFGDGTRLSIL.

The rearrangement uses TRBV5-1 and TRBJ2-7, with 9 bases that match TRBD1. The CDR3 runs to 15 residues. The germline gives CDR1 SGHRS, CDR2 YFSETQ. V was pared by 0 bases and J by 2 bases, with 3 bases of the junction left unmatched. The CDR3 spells CASSLEGQGPYEQYF. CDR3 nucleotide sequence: TGCGCCAGCAGCTTGGAGGGACAGGGACCCTACGAGCAGTACTTC. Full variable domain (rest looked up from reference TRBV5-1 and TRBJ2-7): KAGVTQTPRYLIKTRGQQVTLSCSPISGHRSVSWYQQTPGQGLQFLFEYFSETQRNKGNFPGRFSGRQFSNSRSEMNVSTLELGDSALYLCASSLEGQGPYEQYFGPGTRLTVT.

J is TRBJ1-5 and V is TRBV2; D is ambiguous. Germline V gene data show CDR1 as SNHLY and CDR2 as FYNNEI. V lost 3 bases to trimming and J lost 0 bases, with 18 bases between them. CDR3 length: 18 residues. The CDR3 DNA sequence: TGTGCCAGCAGTGAGCTGGGCCCCGTGCGATATAGCAATCAGCCCCAGCATTTT. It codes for CASSELGPVRYSNQPQHF.

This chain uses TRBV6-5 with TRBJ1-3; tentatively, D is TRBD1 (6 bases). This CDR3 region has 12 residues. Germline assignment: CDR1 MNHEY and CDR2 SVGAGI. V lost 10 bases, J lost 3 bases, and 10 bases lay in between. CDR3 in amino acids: CATRQDGNTIYF. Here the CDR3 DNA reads TGTGCCACCCGACAGGATGGAAACACCATATATTTT.

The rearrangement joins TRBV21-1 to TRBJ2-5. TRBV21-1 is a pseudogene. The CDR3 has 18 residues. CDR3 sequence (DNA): TGTGCCAGCAGCAAAGCTCCCCGGGACCCCAGGACCTTCGAGACCCAGTACTTC. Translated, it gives CASSKAPRDPRTFETQYF.

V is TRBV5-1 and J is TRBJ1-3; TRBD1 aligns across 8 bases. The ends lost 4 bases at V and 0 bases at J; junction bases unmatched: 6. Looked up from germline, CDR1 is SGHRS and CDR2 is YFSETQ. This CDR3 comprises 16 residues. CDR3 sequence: CASSPGTGHSGNTIYF. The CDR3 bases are TGCGCCAGCAGCCCCGGGACAGGCCACTCTGGAAACACCATATATTTT.

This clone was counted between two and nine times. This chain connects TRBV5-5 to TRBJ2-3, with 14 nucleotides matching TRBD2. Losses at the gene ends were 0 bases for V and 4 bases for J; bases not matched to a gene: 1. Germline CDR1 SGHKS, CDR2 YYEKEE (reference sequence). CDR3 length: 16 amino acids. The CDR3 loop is CASSLGLAGGPDTQYF. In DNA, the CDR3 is TGTGCCAGCAGCTTGGGACTAGCGGGGGGGCCAGATACGCAGTATTTT.

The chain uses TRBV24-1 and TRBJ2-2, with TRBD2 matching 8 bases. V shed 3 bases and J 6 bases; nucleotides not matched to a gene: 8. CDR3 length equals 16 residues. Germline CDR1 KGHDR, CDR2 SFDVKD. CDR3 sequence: CATSDPGLGNAGELFF. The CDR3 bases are TGTGCCACCAGTGATCCGGGACTAGGTAACGCCGGGGAGCTGTTTTTT.

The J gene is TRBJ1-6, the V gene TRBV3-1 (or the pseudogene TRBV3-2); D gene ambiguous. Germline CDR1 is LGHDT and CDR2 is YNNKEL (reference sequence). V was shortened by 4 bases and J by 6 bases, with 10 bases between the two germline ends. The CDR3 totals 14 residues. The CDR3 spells CASSPPGLNSPLHF. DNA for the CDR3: TGTGCCAGCAGCCCTCCTGGACTTAATTCACCCCTCCACTTT.

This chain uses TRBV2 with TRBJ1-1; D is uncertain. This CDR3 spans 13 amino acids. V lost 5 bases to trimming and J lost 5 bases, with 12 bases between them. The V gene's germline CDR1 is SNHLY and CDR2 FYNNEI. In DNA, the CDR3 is TGTGCCAGCAGTTATGGACGTGAGACTGAAGCTTTCTTT. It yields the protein CASSYGRETEAFF. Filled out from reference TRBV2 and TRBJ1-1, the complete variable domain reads EPEVTQTPSHQVTQMGQEVILRCVPISNHLYFYWYRQILGQKVEFLVSFYNNEISEKSEIFDDQFSVERPDGSNFTLKIRSTKLEDSAMYFCASSYGRETEAFFGQGTRLTVV.

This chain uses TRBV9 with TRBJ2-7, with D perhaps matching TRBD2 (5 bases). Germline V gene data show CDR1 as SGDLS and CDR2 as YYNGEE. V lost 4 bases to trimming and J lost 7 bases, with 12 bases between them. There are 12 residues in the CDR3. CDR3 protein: CASSPNSGEQYF. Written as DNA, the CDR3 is TGTGCCAGCAGCCCGAATTCGGGGGAGCAGTACTTC.

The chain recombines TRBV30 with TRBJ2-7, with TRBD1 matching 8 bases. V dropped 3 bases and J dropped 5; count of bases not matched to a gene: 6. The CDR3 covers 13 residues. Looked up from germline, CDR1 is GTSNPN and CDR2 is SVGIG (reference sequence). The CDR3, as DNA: TGTGCCTGGAGACGGGACAGGAGTCACGAGCAGTACTTC. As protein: CAWRRDRSHEQYF.

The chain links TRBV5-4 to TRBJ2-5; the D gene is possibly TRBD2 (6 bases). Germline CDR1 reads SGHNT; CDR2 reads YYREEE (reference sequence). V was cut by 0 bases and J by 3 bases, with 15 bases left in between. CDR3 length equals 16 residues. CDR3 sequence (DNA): TGTGCCAGCAGCTTGGCGGGGAGGTGGGGAGAAGAGACCCAGTACTTC. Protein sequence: CASSLAGRWGEETQYF.

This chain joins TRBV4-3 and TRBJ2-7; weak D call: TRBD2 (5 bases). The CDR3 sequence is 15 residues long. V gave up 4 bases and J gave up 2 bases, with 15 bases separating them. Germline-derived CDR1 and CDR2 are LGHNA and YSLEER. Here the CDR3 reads CASSREPGFPYEQYF. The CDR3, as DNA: TGCGCCAGCAGCCGCGAACCGGGGTTCCCCTACGAGCAGTACTTC.

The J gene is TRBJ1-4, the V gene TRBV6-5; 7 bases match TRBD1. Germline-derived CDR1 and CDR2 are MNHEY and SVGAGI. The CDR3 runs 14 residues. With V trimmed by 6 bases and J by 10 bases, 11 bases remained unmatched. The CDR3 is CASRYRTGQGKLFF. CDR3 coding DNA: TGTGCCAGCAGGTACAGGACAGGCCAAGGAAAACTGTTTTTT.

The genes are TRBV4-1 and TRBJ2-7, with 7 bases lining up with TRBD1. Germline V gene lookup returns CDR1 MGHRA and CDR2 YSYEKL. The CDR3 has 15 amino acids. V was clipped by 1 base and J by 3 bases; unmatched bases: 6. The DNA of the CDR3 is TGCGCCAGCAGCCAAGGTGGGACAGCAGTCTACGAGCAGTACTTC. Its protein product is CASSQGGTAVYEQYF.

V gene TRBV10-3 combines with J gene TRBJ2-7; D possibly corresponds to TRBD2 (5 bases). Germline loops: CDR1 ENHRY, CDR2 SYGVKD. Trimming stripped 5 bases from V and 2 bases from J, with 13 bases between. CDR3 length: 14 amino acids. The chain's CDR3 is CAISTTGLAYEQYF. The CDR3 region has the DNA TGTGCCATCAGTACGACCGGACTCGCCTACGAGCAGTACTTC.